This TCR beta chain was retrieved from a study of neurological immune-mediated disorders. This clonotype was recorded at least ten times. Its cognate antigen is unknown. Whole-study findings and limits: The multiple sclerosis repertoire cluster was not associated with any clinical or MRI feature, with the authors stating that larger cohorts are needed.

Germline CDR1 reads SQVTM; CDR2 reads ANQGSEA. The CDR3 length is 12 residues. V lost 2 bases and J lost 1, with 5 bases in between. With 10-nucleotide random UMIs, 5'RACE was used to make the cDNA. TCRdb re-called the 5' RACE reads through MiXCR, storing one row per CDR3 protein. The table includes 20,000 to 30,000 distinct CDR3 sequences, around 2.5% detected once. The study built unsorted libraries from 2 million PBMCs kept at -80 C. The chain recombines TRBV29-1 with TRBJ1-1, with D unresolved. The sample consisted of PBMCs. The clonotype originates from a woman in her fifties or sixties with multiple sclerosis. In DNA form, the CDR3 reads TGCAGCGTTGAACACTCGAACACTGAAGCTTTCTTT. Its protein product is CSVEHSNTEAFF. Supplemented by reference TRBV29-1 and TRBJ1-1, the full variable domain reads SAVISQKPSRDICQRGTSLTIQCQVDSQVTMMFWYRQQPGQSLTLIATANQGSEATYESGFVIDKFPISRPNLTFSTLTVSNMSPEDSSIYLCSVEHSNTEAFFGQGTRLTVV.